Presented here are 14 T cell receptor beta chains from one specimen sequenced in a study of T cell responses to AZD1222 COVID-19 vaccine. Libraries were prepared by immunoSEQ multiplex PCR; TCRdb keeps only in-frame clonotypes and omits some of them. The table has over 20,000 clones, roughly 91% seen once. The input for sequencing was peripheral blood, taken 28 days after the second AZD1222 dose. These receptors were taken from an adult who received the AZD1222 COVID-19 vaccine.

Only one count was recorded for this clone. The rearrangement uses TRBV2 and TRBJ1-5, with TRBD1 matching over 7 bases. The junction had 9 bases not matched to a gene; V was cut back by 4 bases and J by 3 bases. The V gene's germline CDR1 is SNHLY and CDR2 FYNNEI. The CDR3 runs 16 residues. The CDR3 nucleotides read TGTGCCAGCAGTGGTCCCGGGACAGATTCCAATCAGCCCCAGCATTTT. Translating it yields CASSGPGTDSNQPQHF.

The chain is built from TRBV14 and TRBJ2-1, with TRBD2 matching 11 bases. Trimming at V came to 4 bases and at J to 5 bases, leaving 4 bases not matched to a gene. In germline, CDR1 is SGHDN, CDR2 FVKESK. The CDR3 runs to 15 residues. The CDR3 coding sequence is TGTGCCAGCAGCCTCACTAGCGGGGGAAACAATGAGCAGTTCTTC. This translates into CASSLTSGGNNEQFF.

A remark on this clone: This CDR3 is also generated by other DNA sequences in the sample. This rearrangement joins TRBV7-2 to TRBJ2-7, with 9 bases aligning to TRBD2. With V trimmed by 5 bases and J by 4 bases, 6 bases remained unmatched. The germline V gene has CDR1 SGHTA and CDR2 FQGNSA. The CDR3 sequence is 14 residues long. The CDR3 DNA is TGTGCCAGCAGCCCGGGACTAGCAGGGTACGAGCAGTACTTC. Its protein is CASSPGLAGYEQYF.

This chain uses TRBV3-1 (or the pseudogene TRBV3-2) with TRBJ2-5; D is ambiguous. Germline V gene data show CDR1 as LGHDT and CDR2 as YNNKEL (reference sequence). This CDR3 is built from 12 residues. Trimming took off 5 bases at V and 1 base at J, with 5 bases between the two ends. As DNA, the CDR3 is TGTGCCAGCAGCAGGGTCCAAGAGACCCAGTACTTC. Protein: CASSRVQETQYF.

This rearrangement joins TRBV12-3 or TRBV12-4 to TRBJ1-5; D unclear. V was pared by 6 bases and J by 7 bases, with 13 bases between. The length of the CDR3 is 13 residues. The DNA for the CDR3 is TGTGCCAGCAGCTTCTCGGCGGGCCAGCCCCAGCATTTT. Its protein is CASSFSAGQPQHF.

The chain joins TRBV27 to TRBJ2-7; 9 positions match TRBD2. V shed 6 bases, J shed 3 bases, and the junction held 9 bases outside the gene matches. This CDR3 contains 15 residues. Germline CDR1 and CDR2: MNHEY and SMNVEV (reference sequence). This chain's CDR3 is CASRSSGMSDYEQYF. The CDR3 DNA sequence: TGTGCCAGCAGATCTAGCGGGATGTCCGACTACGAGCAGTACTTC.

The V and J genes are TRBV4-1 and TRBJ2-1, with 11 nucleotides matching TRBD1. The CDR3 has 16 amino acids. The trim removed 0 bases at V and 4 bases at J, leaving 2 bases unmatched. Germline V gives CDR1 MGHRA, CDR2 YSYEKL. CDR3 amino acids: CASSQEGTGGYNEQFF. As DNA, the CDR3 is TGCGCCAGCAGCCAAGAAGGGACAGGGGGGTACAATGAGCAGTTCTTC.

The chain carries TRBV7-2 and TRBJ2-1; D may be TRBD2 (6 bases). The germline gives CDR1 SGHTA, CDR2 FQGNSA. This CDR3 spans 15 amino acids. V was pared by 5 bases and J by 0 bases, with 11 bases between. The chain's CDR3 is CASSGDGSSYNEQFF. The CDR3 nucleotides read TGTGCCAGCAGCGGGGACGGGAGCTCCTACAATGAGCAGTTCTTC.

The chain recombines TRBV19 with TRBJ1-5, with TRBD1 as a possible D gene (6 bases). Germline V gives CDR1 LNHDA, CDR2 SQIVND (reference sequence). Trimming pared 6 bases from V and 5 bases from J, leaving 20 bases between. The CDR3 is made up of 16 amino acids. The CDR3 reads CASSQDNNRVHQPQHF. Written as DNA, the CDR3 is TGTGCCAGTAGCCAGGATAATAACAGGGTTCATCAGCCCCAGCATTTT. Looking up the rest from reference TRBV19 and TRBJ1-5 gives the full variable domain: DGGITQSPKYLFRKEGQNVTLSCEQNLNHDAMYWYRQDPGQGLRLIYYSQIVNDFQKGDIAEGYSVSREKKESFPLTVTSAQKNPTAFYLCASSQDNNRVHQPQHFGDGTRLSIL.

The chain is built from TRBV12-5 and TRBJ2-3, with D maybe TRBD2 (5 bases). From germline, CDR1 is LGHNT and CDR2 FRNRAP. The CDR3 has 13 residues. Trimming left V 7 bases short and J 2 bases short, with 10 bases between. The CDR3 loop is CASALGVTDTQYF. The CDR3 region has the DNA TGTGCTAGTGCCCTGGGAGTCACAGATACGCAGTATTTT. Variable domain in full (rest from reference TRBV12-5 and TRBJ2-3): DARVTQTPRHKVTEMGQEVTMRCQPILGHNTVFWYRQTMMQGLELLAYFRNRAPLDDSGMPKDRFSAEMPDATLATLKIQPSEPRDSAVYFCASALGVTDTQYFGPGTRLTVL.

The rearrangement links TRBV2 to TRBJ1-2; TRBD1 matches 8 bases. The CDR3 runs 14 residues. Germline V gene lookup returns CDR1 SNHLY and CDR2 FYNNEI. V lost 8 bases and J lost 1; bases outside the gene matches: 6. This CDR3 reads CASQRQGNNYGYTF. The CDR3 region has the DNA TGTGCCAGCCAAAGACAGGGGAATAACTATGGCTACACCTTC.

V is TRBV10-3 and J is TRBJ1-5; D is perhaps TRBD1 (6 bases). Per the germline V gene, CDR1 is ENHRY and CDR2 is SYGVKD. The CDR3 consists of 13 residues. Trimming shortened V by 3 bases and J by 4 bases, and 7 bases separated the two germline ends. The CDR3 nucleotides read TGTGCCATCAGTGAAGGGGGAAATCAGCCCCAGCATTTT. This codes for CAISEGGNQPQHF.

The chain links TRBV11-2 to TRBJ1-6; the D gene is possibly TRBD1 (5 bases). Germline V gene sequence: CDR1 SGHAT, CDR2 FQNNGV. This CDR3 comprises 15 residues. V was trimmed by 5 bases and J by 1 base, leaving 9 bases between them. The CDR3 DNA sequence: TGTGCCAGCAGCAGGGACCGTTCCTATAATTCACCCCTCCACTTT. It specifies CASSRDRSYNSPLHF.

The V call is TRBV19, the J call TRBJ1-1; D is possibly TRBD1 (6 bases). The V and J ends lost 7 bases and 1 base respectively, with 7 bases between them. This CDR3 has 12 amino acids. Germline assignment: CDR1 LNHDA and CDR2 SQIVND (reference sequence). The CDR3 protein is CASTQGNTEAFF. CDR3 bases: TGTGCCAGTACACAGGGGAACACTGAAGCTTTCTTT.